This TCR beta chain was identified during a study of blood T cell repertoires in COVID-19. Study-wide background: There were acute and convalescent COVID-19 samples, and they came from the United States, Italy and Spain. PBMCs, B-cell-depleted T cells, or T cells were the source of the cDNA or gDNA that made up the material.

The CDR3 contains 13 residues. Trimming removed 4 bases from V and 4 bases from J, with 10 bases in between. In germline, CDR1 is WSHSY, CDR2 SAAADI. Comment on this clone: Other DNA sequences in the same sample also yield this CDR3.

Per the original data handling: Cell counts per sample came from amplifying reference gene primers. Using immunoSEQ multiplex PCR, the repertoire was profiled, and TCRdb retains in-frame clones only, with some absent. V, J and clone size reflect that table, while D and trimming were determined from the DNA. The sample has 190,000 or so clones; over 75% are singletons. V is TRBV10-2 and J is TRBJ1-1; D not resolved. Sequenced sample: peripheral blood. The TCR comes from a man aged 40-49 years with active or convalescent COVID-19. The CDR3 region is CASSGRGFTEAFF. In DNA, the CDR3 is TGCGCCAGCAGTGGTCGGGGTTTCACTGAAGCTTTCTTT.